The entry that follows covers one T cell receptor (beta chain) sequence. This record comes from a study of blood T cells in healthy people across ages. The germline CDR1 and CDR2 sequences are SEHNR and FQNEAQ (reference sequence). The CDR3 runs 13 residues. Trimming removed 5 bases from V and 3 bases from J, with 11 bases in between. Using a J-beta primer mix together with a sample-barcoded 5' primer, a second PCR was run for about 6 to 11 cycles. Each CDR3 protein gets one entry after TCRdb re-called the 5' RACE reads with MiXCR. The repertoire holds 700,000 or so distinct CDR3 sequences, 22% seen once, with under 25% in the top ten.

The sequenced material came from blood. The receptor's source is a man aged 65-85 years in good health. This rearrangement joins TRBV7-9 to TRBJ2-7; D is undetermined. The CDR3 sequence: CASSLTDVYEQYF. CDR3 nucleotide sequence: TGTGCCAGCAGCCTAACGGACGTCTACGAGCAGTACTTC.